These 2 T cell receptor beta chains share one sample of origin, sequenced in a study of metastatic and nonmetastatic thyroid tumors. TCRdb re-clonotyped the PCR reads via MiXCR. The sample has tens of thousands of clones, roughly a quarter seen once. There were no patients who had received any treatment before thyroid surgery. The sequenced sample consisted of tumor tissue. The source is a female donor with papillary thyroid cancer or a benign thyroid nodule (not recorded which). Some clones in this sample may be carry-over from other donors' samples.

The J gene is TRBJ2-7, the V gene TRBV5-1; TRBD2 matches at 16 bases. V gave up 4 bases and J gave up 7 bases; unmatched junction bases: 5. The CDR3 runs to 15 residues. Germline V gene sequence: CDR1 SGHRS, CDR2 YFSETQ. In nucleotides, the CDR3 is TGCGCCAGCAGCCGGGGACTAGCGGGAGGGCCGGAGCAGTACTTC. Translation: CASSRGLAGGPEQYF.

In this sample, this clone turned up many times. The rearrangement links TRBV7-9 to TRBJ1-6, with D possibly being TRBD1 (6 bases). Between the trimmed V and J ends, which lost 5 bases and 0 bases, there was a span of 11 bases. The CDR3 covers 16 residues. Looked up from germline, CDR1 is SEHNR and CDR2 is FQNEAQ (reference sequence). CDR3 amino acids: CASSRGGGSYNSPLHF. The CDR3 region has the DNA TGTGCCAGCAGCCGAGGGGGGGGCTCCTATAATTCACCCCTCCACTTT.